The text below deals with one T cell receptor (beta chain). This specimen belongs to a study of blood T cell repertoires in COVID-19. Across the study: The United States, Italy and Spain provided the acute and convalescent COVID-19 samples.

In the original processing: How many nucleated cells were present was estimated from reference gene primer amplification. Repertoires were generated with immunoSEQ multiplex PCR, while TCRdb's copy carries only in-frame clones and drops some. V and J calls and clone size come straight from that table; D and trimming were deduced from the DNA. The table has a few hundred thousand clones, 75% to 85% seen once. Trimming took 6 bases from V and 5 from J, leaving 14 bases between them. Germline assignment: CDR1 SNHLY and CDR2 FYNNEI. This CDR3 contains 14 residues. Sequenced: peripheral blood. The chain carries TRBV2 and TRBJ1-5; D may be TRBD1 (5 bases). This sequence was found in a human donor in a cohort sampled during active COVID-19. CDR3 loop: CASRPDSDYQPQHF. The CDR3 DNA reads as TGTGCCAGCAGACCTGACAGCGACTATCAGCCCCAGCATTTT.